This T cell receptor beta chain was sequenced during a study of blood T cell repertoires in COVID-19. About the study: PBMCs, B-cell-depleted T cells, or T cells were the source of the cDNA or gDNA that made up the material.

Researchers sorted participants into cohorts using their self-reported clinical history. Method: immunoSEQ multiplex PCR; TCRdb's copy keeps in-frame clones and lacks some. Of around 380,000 clones in the sample, 80% to 90% were seen once. The receptor was isolated from a man younger than 40 who had recovered from COVID-19. The sample was PBMCs or T cells enriched from blood (not recorded which).

The CDR3 protein is CASSLDRGRQQYF. DNA for the CDR3: TGTGCCAGCAGCCTGGACAGGGGCCGGCAGCAGTACTTC. The chain employs TRBV11-3 and TRBJ2-7, with 9 bases identical to TRBD1. Per the germline V gene, CDR1 is SGHNT and CDR2 is YENEEA. The V and J ends lost 5 bases and 8 bases, in that order; junction bases with no gene match: 7. This CDR3 has 13 residues.